Following are 26 T cell receptor beta chains from one sample sequenced in a study of technical replicates of blood from a handful of donors. Measured with immunoSEQ multiplex PCR; TCRdb has only the in-frame clones, and not every one. The profile shows 75,000 to 95,000 clones, under 95% of them singletons. The sample taken for sequencing was T cells isolated from PBMCs. The receptors come from a human donor in good health.

This clone was picked up a small number of times. V is TRBV28 and J is TRBJ1-5; a possible D gene is TRBD1 (5 bases). The germline V gene has CDR1 MDHEN and CDR2 SYDVKM. The V end lost 2 bases, the J end lost 5 bases, and 16 bases lay between the germline ends. This CDR3 has 16 amino acids. The CDR3 region is CASSLGGSAGYQPQHF. In DNA form, the CDR3 reads TGTGCCAGCAGTTTAGGGGGGTCGGCTGGTTATCAGCCCCAGCATTTT.

The chain uses TRBV6-1 and TRBJ1-2; 7 nucleotides agree with TRBD1. The germline gives CDR1 MNHNS, CDR2 SASEGT. This CDR3 has 14 amino acids. Trimming at V came to 5 bases and at J to 4 bases, leaving 7 bases not matched to a gene. As DNA, the CDR3 is TGTGCCAGCAGTACCTTGGACAGGCCCTATGGCTACACCTTC. Its translation is CASSTLDRPYGYTF.

The gene calls are TRBV27 and TRBJ1-5, with D perhaps matching TRBD1 (6 bases). Germline V CDR1 and CDR2: MNHEY, SMNVEV (reference sequence). CDR3 length: 14 residues. Trimming shortened V by 5 bases and J by 6 bases, and 14 bases separated the two germline ends. The CDR3 DNA is TGTGCCAGCAGTACCGAACAGGGAAGTCAGCCCCAGCATTTT. Translated, it gives CASSTEQGSQPQHF.

This clone was counted a single time. This chain uses TRBV5-4 with TRBJ1-2; D not resolved. The V gene lost 4 bases and the J gene lost 5 bases, with 27 bases spanning the gap. The CDR3 extends over 18 amino acids. Germline-derived CDR1 and CDR2 are SGHNT and YYREEE (reference sequence). The CDR3 spells CASSQLGGNVKISYGYTF. CDR3 sequence (DNA): TGTGCCAGCAGCCAGTTGGGAGGCAATGTAAAAATCTCATATGGCTACACCTTC. Together with reference TRBV5-4 and TRBJ1-2, the CDR3 gives the full variable domain: ETGVTQSPTHLIKTRGQQVTLRCSSQSGHNTVSWYQQALGQGPQFIFQYYREEENGRGNFPPRFSGLQFPNYSSELNVNALELDDSALYLCASSQLGGNVKISYGYTFGSGTRLTVV.

V is TRBV4-1 and J is TRBJ2-1; TRBD1 agrees at 7 bases. Germline V gene data show CDR1 as MGHRA and CDR2 as YSYEKL. J lost 2 bases, V lost 1 base, and 5 bases had no gene match. The CDR3 loop spans 16 amino acids. The CDR3 protein is CASSQVLTGTYNEQFF. The CDR3 nucleotides are TGCGCCAGCAGCCAAGTCCTGACAGGGACCTACAATGAGCAGTTCTTC.

The CDR3 reads CASSLGQYSNQPQHF. In DNA, the CDR3 is TGTGCCAGCAGCTTGGGACAGTATAGCAATCAGCCCCAGCATTTT. The chain uses TRBV5-6 and TRBJ1-5, with TRBD1 as a possible D gene (5 bases). V was cut by 0 bases and J by 0 bases, with 7 bases left in between. The CDR3 extends over 15 amino acids. Germline V gene lookup returns CDR1 SGHDT and CDR2 YYEEEE.

The chain links TRBV6-5 to TRBJ2-7, with TRBD1 matching over 7 bases. The CDR3 has 14 amino acids. With V trimmed by 0 bases and J by 7 bases, 6 bases remained unmatched. Germline V lookup: CDR1 MNHEY, CDR2 SVGAGI. The CDR3 loop reads CASSYSMTGWEQYF. The CDR3 DNA reads TGTGCCAGCAGTTACTCGATGACAGGGTGGGAGCAGTACTTC.

J is TRBJ2-2 and V is TRBV6-5, with no clear D. Germline lookup yields CDR1 MNHEY and CDR2 SVGAGI. The V and J ends lost 2 bases and 1 base respectively, with 8 bases between them. The CDR3 sequence is 15 residues long. The DNA for the CDR3 is TGTGCCAGCAGTTACAGTACGGTGAACACCGGGGAGCTGTTTTTT. The encoded protein is CASSYSTVNTGELFF.

The V call is TRBV4-2, the J call TRBJ1-2, with D hard to call. The ends were cut back, 1 base at V and 3 bases at J, with 9 bases in the middle. The CDR3 spans 14 residues. From germline, CDR1 is LGHNA and CDR2 YNFKEQ. The CDR3 coding sequence is TGTGCCAGCAGCCAAGGTACTCTTGACTATGGCTACACCTTC. Protein: CASSQGTLDYGYTF.

CDR3 protein: CASSSDLDRVQTQYF. CDR3 nucleotide sequence: TGTGCCAGCAGCTCAGACCTGGACAGGGTACAGACCCAGTACTTC. The chain combines TRBV7-9 with TRBJ2-5, with 8 bases identical to TRBD1. CDR3 length: 15 residues. CDR1 is SEHNR and CDR2 is FQNEAQ in the germline V gene (reference sequence). The ends lost 4 bases at V and 6 bases at J; junction bases unmatched: 10. The variable domain in full, completed from reference TRBV7-9 and TRBJ2-5, reads DTGVSQNPRHKITKRGQNVTFRCDPISEHNRLYWYRQTLGQGPEFLTYFQNEAQLEKSRLLSDRFSAERPKGSFSTLEIQRTEQGDSAMYLCASSSDLDRVQTQYFGPGTRLLVL.

The rearrangement joins TRBV5-4 to TRBJ2-3, with D perhaps TRBD2 (5 bases). The CDR3 is made up of 16 amino acids. From germline, CDR1 is SGHNT and CDR2 YYREEE (reference sequence). V was pared by 0 bases and J by 0 bases, with 11 bases between. CDR3 sequence: CASSLDVGVSTDTQYF. The CDR3 DNA follows: TGTGCCAGCAGCTTGGACGTGGGAGTGAGCACAGATACGCAGTATTTT.

The chain recombines TRBV5-4 with TRBJ2-5, with TRBD2 matching 14 bases. V was clipped by 1 base and J by 4 bases; unmatched bases: 9. The CDR3 runs 18 residues. The V gene's germline CDR1 is SGHNT and CDR2 YYREEE (reference sequence). CDR3: CASSLNTIGTSGRETQYF. The CDR3 DNA is TGTGCCAGCAGCTTGAATACCATAGGGACTAGCGGGAGAGAGACCCAGTACTTC.

The chain links TRBV5-1 to TRBJ2-7; tentative D call: TRBD1 (5 bases). V gave up 2 bases and J gave up 2 bases, with 11 bases separating them. Per germline, CDR1 SGHRS and CDR2 YFSETQ. The CDR3 is made up of 14 amino acids. The CDR3 spells CASSFQGGPYEQYF. The DNA of the CDR3 is TGCGCCAGCAGCTTCCAGGGTGGCCCCTACGAGCAGTACTTC. The full variable domain, rest sourced from reference TRBV5-1 and TRBJ2-7, is KAGVTQTPRYLIKTRGQQVTLSCSPISGHRSVSWYQQTPGQGLQFLFEYFSETQRNKGNFPGRFSGRQFSNSRSEMNVSTLELGDSALYLCASSFQGGPYEQYFGPGTRLTVT.

V usage is TRBV19 and J usage is TRBJ1-5; D unclear. The germline V gene has CDR1 LNHDA and CDR2 SQIVND (reference sequence). This CDR3 has 11 residues. This CDR3 is CVLNRNQPQHF. The DNA of the CDR3 is TGTGTCCTGAACAGAAATCAGCCCCAGCATTTT.

V usage is TRBV30 and J usage is TRBJ2-3, with no clear D. This CDR3 comprises 11 residues. Per the germline V gene, CDR1 is GTSNPN and CDR2 is SVGIG (reference sequence). With 7 bases removed from V and 1 base from J, the gap between germline ends came to 6 bases. The CDR3 coding sequence is TGTGCCTTTTTAGGCACAGATACGCAGTATTTT. Amino acid sequence: CAFLGTDTQYF.

This clone was seen once. The rearrangement joins TRBV6-5 to TRBJ2-6, with TRBD2 as a possible D gene (6 bases). This CDR3 has 15 amino acids. Per germline, CDR1 MNHEY and CDR2 SVGAGI. The V end lost 6 bases, the J end lost 0 bases, and 9 bases lay between the germline ends. This CDR3 reads CASSQDYSGANVLTF. CDR3 DNA sequence: TGTGCCAGCAGCCAGGACTACTCTGGGGCCAACGTCCTGACTTTC.

In DNA, the CDR3 is TGTGCCAGCAGCTTTACCGGGACAGGGACTTACAATGAGCAGTTCTTC. Its translation is CASSFTGTGTYNEQFF. This chain uses TRBV11-2 with TRBJ2-1; TRBD1 agrees at 9 bases. Germline CDR1 reads SGHAT; CDR2 reads FQNNGV. V trimming: 3 bases; J trimming: 4 bases; junction bases outside the gene matches: 7. The CDR3 is 16 residues long.

This clone has just a few counts. This chain joins TRBV4-1 and TRBJ1-1; D unresolved. Germline assignment: CDR1 MGHRA and CDR2 YSYEKL. The CDR3 has 13 amino acids. Trimming stripped 3 bases from V and 8 bases from J, with 13 bases between. This chain's CDR3 is CASSQADGSEAFF. DNA of the CDR3: TGCGCCAGCAGCCAGGCGGACGGGAGCGAAGCTTTCTTT.

The V call is TRBV7-9, the J call TRBJ2-5; 7 bases match TRBD2. J was trimmed by 7 bases and V by 1 base; bases with no gene match: 6. There are 14 residues in the CDR3. Per germline, CDR1 SEHNR and CDR2 FQNEAQ (reference sequence). In DNA, the CDR3 is TGTGCCAGCAGCTTAGTCGGGGGGATTCGGACCCAGTACTTC. Its protein is CASSLVGGIRTQYF.

This sequence joins TRBV6-1 and TRBJ1-5; D gene uncertain. The CDR3 is made up of 16 amino acids. V lost 2 bases and J lost 0, with 11 bases in between. Germline V gives CDR1 MNHNS, CDR2 SASEGT. The CDR3 region has the DNA TGTGCCAGCAGTGAAAGGCGGGAGTATAGCAATCAGCCCCAGCATTTT. Amino acids: CASSERREYSNQPQHF.

This chain links TRBV12-2 with TRBJ1-1. TRBV12-2 is tagged as a pseudogene. This CDR3 spans 17 amino acids. The CDR3 protein is CASRLWGGPEKDTEAFF. The DNA for the CDR3 is TGTGCAAGTCGCTTATGGGGGGGCCCAGAAAAGGACACTGAAGCTTTCTTT.

In its sample, this clone was seen once. The J gene is TRBJ2-7, the V gene TRBV7-9, with TRBD1 as a possible D gene (6 bases). Between the trimmed V and J ends, which lost 1 base and 5 bases, there was a span of 15 bases. Germline V CDR1 and CDR2: SEHNR, FQNEAQ (reference sequence). The CDR3 is 15 residues long. CDR3 in DNA: TGTGCCAGCAGCTTAGATTACCAGGGGTTCCACGAGCAGTACTTC. This codes for CASSLDYQGFHEQYF.

The gene calls are TRBV4-1 and TRBJ2-3; the match to TRBD2 covers 11 bases. Trimming removed 0 bases from V and 1 base from J; junction bases left unmatched: 0. The CDR3 consists of 16 residues. Germline V CDR1 and CDR2: MGHRA, YSYEKL. The chain's CDR3 is CASSQETSGGTDTQYF. The CDR3 nucleotides read TGCGCCAGCAGCCAAGAGACTAGCGGGGGCACAGATACGCAGTATTTT.

V usage is TRBV6-6 and J usage is TRBJ2-3, with a possible D match to TRBD2 (6 bases). Trimming cost V 8 bases and J 2 bases, with 11 bases left between them. Per germline, CDR1 MNHNY and CDR2 SVGAGI (reference sequence). The length of the CDR3 is 13 residues. Written as DNA, the CDR3 is TGTGCCAGCCAGGCGGGACCCACAGATACGCAGTATTTT. As protein: CASQAGPTDTQYF.

This clone appeared once. The rearrangement joins TRBV18 to TRBJ2-2; TRBD2 matches 7 bases. V shed 1 base, J shed 1 base, and the junction held 6 bases outside the gene matches. Germline loops: CDR1 KGHSH, CDR2 LQKENI. The CDR3 totals 17 residues. DNA of the CDR3: TGTGCCAGCTCACCACGATCAGCGGGGTTGAACACCGGGGAGCTGTTTTTT. Amino acid sequence: CASSPRSAGLNTGELFF.

This clone appeared a single time. The V gene is TRBV5-1, the J gene TRBJ1-6, with 9 bases identical to TRBD1. In germline, CDR1 is SGHRS, CDR2 YFSETQ. The CDR3 is 17 amino acids. J lost 0 bases, V lost 4 bases, and 5 bases had no gene match. CDR3 loop: CASSPGTGSSYNSPLHF. For the CDR3, the DNA is TGCGCCAGCAGCCCCGGGACAGGGAGCTCCTATAATTCACCCCTCCACTTT.